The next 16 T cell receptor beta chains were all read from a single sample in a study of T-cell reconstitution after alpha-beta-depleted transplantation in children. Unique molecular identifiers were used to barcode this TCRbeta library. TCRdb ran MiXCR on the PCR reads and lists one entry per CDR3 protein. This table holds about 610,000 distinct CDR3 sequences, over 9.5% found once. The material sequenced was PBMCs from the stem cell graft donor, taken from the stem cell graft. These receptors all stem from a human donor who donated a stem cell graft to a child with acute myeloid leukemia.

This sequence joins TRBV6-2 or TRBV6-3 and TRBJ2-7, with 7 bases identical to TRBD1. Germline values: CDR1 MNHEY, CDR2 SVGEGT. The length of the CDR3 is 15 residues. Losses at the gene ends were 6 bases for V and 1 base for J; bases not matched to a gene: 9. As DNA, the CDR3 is TGTGCCAGCAGCTATTACAGGGGCGCATCCTACGAGCAGTACTTC. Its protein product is CASSYYRGASYEQYF.

CDR3: CSAKQGVYGYTF. Written as DNA, the CDR3 is TGCAGTGCTAAACAGGGGGTCTATGGCTACACCTTC. The chain has TRBV20-1 and TRBJ1-2, with 8 bases identical to TRBD1. The germline V gene encodes CDR1 DFQATT and CDR2 SNEGSKA (reference sequence). This CDR3 contains 12 residues. The trim removed 4 bases at V and 4 bases at J, leaving 2 bases unmatched.

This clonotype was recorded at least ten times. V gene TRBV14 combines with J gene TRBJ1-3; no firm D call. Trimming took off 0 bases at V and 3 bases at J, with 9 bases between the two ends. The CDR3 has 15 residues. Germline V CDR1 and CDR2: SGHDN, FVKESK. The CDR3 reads CASSQDQFLGNTIYF. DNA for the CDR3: TGTGCCAGCAGCCAAGACCAGTTCCTTGGAAACACCATATATTTT.

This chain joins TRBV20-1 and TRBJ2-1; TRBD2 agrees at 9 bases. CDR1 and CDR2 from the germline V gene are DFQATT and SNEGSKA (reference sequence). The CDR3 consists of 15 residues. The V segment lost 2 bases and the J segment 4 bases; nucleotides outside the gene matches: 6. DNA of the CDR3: TGCAGTGCTAGACATAGCGGGGGATTATACAATGAGCAGTTCTTC. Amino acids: CSARHSGGLYNEQFF.

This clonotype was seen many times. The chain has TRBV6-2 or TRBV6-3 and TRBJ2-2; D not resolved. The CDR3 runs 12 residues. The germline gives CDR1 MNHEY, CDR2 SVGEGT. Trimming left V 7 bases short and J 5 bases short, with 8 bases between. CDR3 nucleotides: TGTGCCAGCACTCGTAGGACCGGGGAGCTGTTTTTT. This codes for CASTRRTGELFF.

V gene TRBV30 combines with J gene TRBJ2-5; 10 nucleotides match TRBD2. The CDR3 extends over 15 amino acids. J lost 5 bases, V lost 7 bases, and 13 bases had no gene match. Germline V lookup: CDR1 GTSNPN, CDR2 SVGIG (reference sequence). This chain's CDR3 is CALGEAGGFRETQYF. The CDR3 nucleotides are TGTGCCTTGGGGGAAGCGGGAGGGTTCCGGGAGACCCAGTACTTC.

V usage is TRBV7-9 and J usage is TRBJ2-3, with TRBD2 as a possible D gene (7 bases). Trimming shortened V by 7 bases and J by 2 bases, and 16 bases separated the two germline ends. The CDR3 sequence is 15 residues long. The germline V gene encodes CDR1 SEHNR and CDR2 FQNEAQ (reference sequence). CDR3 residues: CASTGGLAVTDTQYF. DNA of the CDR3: TGTGCCAGCACCGGGGGGCTAGCAGTCACAGATACGCAGTATTTT.

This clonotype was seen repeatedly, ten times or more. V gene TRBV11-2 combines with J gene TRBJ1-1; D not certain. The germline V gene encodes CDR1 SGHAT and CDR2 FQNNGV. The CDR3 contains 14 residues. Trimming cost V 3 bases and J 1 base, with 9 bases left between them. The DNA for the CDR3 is TGTGCCAGCAGCTTGTCCGGGTCGAACACTGAAGCTTTCTTT. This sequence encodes CASSLSGSNTEAFF.

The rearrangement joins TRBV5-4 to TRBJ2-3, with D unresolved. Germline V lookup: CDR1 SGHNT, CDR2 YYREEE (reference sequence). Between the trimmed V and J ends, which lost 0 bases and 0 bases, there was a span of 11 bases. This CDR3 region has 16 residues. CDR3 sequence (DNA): TGTGCCAGCAGCTTGGATCTGGCCTCTAGCACAGATACGCAGTATTTT. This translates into CASSLDLASSTDTQYF.

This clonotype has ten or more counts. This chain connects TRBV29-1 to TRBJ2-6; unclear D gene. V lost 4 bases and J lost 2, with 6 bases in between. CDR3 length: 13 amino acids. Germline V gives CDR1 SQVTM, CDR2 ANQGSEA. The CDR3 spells CSVAGTGANVLTF. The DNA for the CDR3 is TGCAGCGTTGCAGGTACTGGGGCCAACGTCCTGACTTTC.

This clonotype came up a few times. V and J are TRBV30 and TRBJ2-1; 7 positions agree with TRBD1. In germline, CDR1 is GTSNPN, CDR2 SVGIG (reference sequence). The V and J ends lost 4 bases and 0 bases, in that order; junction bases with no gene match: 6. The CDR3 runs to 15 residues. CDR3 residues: CAWKVTGVSYNEQFF. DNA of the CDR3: TGTGCCTGGAAAGTAACAGGGGTCTCCTACAATGAGCAGTTCTTC.

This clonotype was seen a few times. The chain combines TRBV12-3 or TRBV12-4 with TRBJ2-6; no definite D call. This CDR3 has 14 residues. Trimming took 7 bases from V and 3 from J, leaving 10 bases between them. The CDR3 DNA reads TGTGCCAGCACCCCAGTGGGTGGGGCCAACGTCCTGACTTTC. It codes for CASTPVGGANVLTF.

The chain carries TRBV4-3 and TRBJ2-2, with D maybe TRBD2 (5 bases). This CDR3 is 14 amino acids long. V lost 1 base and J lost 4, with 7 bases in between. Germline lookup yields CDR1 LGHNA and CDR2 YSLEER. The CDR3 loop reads CASSQGTATGELFF. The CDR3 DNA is TGCGCCAGCAGCCAAGGGACTGCCACCGGGGAGCTGTTTTTT.

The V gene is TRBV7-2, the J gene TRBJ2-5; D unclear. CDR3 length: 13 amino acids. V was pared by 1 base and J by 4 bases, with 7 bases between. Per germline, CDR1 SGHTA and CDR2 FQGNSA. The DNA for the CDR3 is TGTGCCAGCAGCTTAGGGGCCTCAGAGACCCAGTACTTC. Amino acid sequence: CASSLGASETQYF.

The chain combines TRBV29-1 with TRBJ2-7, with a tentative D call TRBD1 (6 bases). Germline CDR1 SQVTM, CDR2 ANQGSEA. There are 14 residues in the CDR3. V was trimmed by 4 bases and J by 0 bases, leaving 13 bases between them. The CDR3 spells CSVVVRGGSYEQYF. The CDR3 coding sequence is TGCAGCGTTGTAGTCCGAGGGGGCTCCTACGAGCAGTACTTC.

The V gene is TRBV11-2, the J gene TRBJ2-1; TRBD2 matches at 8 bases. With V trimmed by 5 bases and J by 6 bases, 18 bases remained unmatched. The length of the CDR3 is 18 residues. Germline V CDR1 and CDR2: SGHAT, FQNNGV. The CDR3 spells CASSLLGYGRAWSNEQFF. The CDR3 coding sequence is TGTGCCAGCAGCCTATTAGGTTACGGGAGGGCCTGGAGCAATGAGCAGTTCTTC.